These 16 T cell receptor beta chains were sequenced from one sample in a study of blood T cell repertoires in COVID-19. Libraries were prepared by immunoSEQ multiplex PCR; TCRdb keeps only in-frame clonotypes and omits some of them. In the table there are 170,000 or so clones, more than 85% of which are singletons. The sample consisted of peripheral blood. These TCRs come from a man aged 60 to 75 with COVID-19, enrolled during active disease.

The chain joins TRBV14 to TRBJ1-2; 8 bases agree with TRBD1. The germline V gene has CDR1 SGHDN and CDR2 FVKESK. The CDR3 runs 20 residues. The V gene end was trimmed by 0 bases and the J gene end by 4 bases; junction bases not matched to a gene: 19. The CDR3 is CASSQDFAGRGPTLPYGYTF. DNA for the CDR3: TGTGCCAGCAGCCAAGATTTCGCGGGCAGGGGGCCAACTCTTCCCTATGGCTACACCTTC.

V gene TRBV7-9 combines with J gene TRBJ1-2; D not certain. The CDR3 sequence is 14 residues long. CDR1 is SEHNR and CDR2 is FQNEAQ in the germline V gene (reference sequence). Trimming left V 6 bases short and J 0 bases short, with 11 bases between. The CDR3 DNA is TGTGCCAGCAGAGGACGGGGTCCTAACTATGGCTACACCTTC. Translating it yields CASRGRGPNYGYTF.

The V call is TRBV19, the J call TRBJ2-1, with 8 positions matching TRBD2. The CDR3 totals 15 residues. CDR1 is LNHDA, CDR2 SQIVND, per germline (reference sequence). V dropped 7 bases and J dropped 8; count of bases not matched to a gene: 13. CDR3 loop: CASTLLAGGGDEQFF. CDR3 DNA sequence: TGTGCCAGTACCCTTCTGGCGGGAGGCGGGGATGAGCAGTTCTTC.

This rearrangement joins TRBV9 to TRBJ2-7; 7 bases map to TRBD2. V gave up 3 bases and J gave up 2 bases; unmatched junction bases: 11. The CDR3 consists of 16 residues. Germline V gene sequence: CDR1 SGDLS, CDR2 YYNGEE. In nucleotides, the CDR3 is TGTGCCAGCAGCGAATCTGGCGGACTAGGACCCTACGAGCAGTACTTC. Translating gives CASSESGGLGPYEQYF. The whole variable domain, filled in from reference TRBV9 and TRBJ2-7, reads DSGVTQTPKHLITATGQRVTLRCSPRSGDLSVYWYQQSLDQGLQFLIQYYNGEERAKGNILERFSAQQFPDLHSELNLSSLELGDSALYFCASSESGGLGPYEQYFGPGTRLTVT.

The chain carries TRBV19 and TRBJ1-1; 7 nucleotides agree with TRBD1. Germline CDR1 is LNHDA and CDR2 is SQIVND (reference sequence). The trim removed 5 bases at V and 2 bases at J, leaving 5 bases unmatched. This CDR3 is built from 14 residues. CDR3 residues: CASSLGTENTEAFF. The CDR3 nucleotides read TGTGCCAGTAGTCTCGGGACAGAAAACACTGAAGCTTTCTTT.

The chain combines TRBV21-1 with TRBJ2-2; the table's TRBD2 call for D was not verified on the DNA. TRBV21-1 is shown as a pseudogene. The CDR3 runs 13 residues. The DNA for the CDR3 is TGTGCCAGCACCCGGGAGGCGTCCGGGGAGCTGTTTTTT. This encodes CASTREASGELFF.

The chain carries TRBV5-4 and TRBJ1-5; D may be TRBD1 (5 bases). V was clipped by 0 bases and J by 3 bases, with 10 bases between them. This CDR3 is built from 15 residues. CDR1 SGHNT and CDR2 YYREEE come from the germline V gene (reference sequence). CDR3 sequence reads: CASSLGGTSNQPQHF. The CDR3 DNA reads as TGTGCCAGCAGCTTGGGGGGCACCTCCAATCAGCCCCAGCATTTT.

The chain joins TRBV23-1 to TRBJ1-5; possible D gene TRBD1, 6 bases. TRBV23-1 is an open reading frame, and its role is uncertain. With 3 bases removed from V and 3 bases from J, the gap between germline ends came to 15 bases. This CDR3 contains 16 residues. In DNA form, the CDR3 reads TGCGCCAGCAGTCACCCGACAGGATTTTACAATCAGCCCCAGCATTTT. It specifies CASSHPTGFYNQPQHF.

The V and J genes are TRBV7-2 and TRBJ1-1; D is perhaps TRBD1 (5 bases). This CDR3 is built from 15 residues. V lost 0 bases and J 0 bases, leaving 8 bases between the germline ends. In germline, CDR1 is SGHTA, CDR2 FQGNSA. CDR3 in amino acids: CASSLARTLNTEAFF. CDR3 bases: TGTGCCAGCAGCTTAGCTCGGACACTGAACACTGAAGCTTTCTTT.

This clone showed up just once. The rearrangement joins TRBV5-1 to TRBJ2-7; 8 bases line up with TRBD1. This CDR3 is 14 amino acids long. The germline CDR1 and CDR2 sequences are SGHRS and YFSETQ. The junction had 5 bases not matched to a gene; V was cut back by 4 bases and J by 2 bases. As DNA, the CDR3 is TGCGCCAGCAGCCGGACAGGGTTCACCTACGAGCAGTACTTC. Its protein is CASSRTGFTYEQYF.

CDR3 coding DNA: TGTGCCAGCAGCTTAGGTGGGAGGGCCACTGAAGCTTTCTTT. It encodes CASSLGGRATEAFF. This chain joins TRBV7-6 and TRBJ1-1; no definite D call. This CDR3 spans 14 amino acids. V was trimmed by 1 base and J by 4 bases, leaving 10 bases between them. CDR1 SGHVS and CDR2 FNYEAQ come from the germline V gene.

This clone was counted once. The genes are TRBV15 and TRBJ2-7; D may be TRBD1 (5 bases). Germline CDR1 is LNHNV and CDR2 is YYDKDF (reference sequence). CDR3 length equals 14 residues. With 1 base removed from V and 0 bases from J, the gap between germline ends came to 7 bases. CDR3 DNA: TGTGCCACCAGCAGAGTTGACAGCTCCTACGAGCAGTACTTC. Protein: CATSRVDSSYEQYF.

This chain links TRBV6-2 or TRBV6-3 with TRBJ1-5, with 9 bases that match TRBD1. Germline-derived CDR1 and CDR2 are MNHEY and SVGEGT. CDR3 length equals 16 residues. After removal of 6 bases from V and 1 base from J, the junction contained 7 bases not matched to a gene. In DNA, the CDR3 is TGTGCCAGCAGCCCCACAGGGGGCGTCAGCAATCAGCCCCAGCATTTT. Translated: CASSPTGGVSNQPQHF.

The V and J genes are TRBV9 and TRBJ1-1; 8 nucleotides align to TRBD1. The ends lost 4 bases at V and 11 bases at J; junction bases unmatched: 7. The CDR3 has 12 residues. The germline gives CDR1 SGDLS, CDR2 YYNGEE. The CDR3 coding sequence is TGTGCCAGCAGCCCCGGACAGGGACGCGCTTTCTTT. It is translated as CASSPGQGRAFF.

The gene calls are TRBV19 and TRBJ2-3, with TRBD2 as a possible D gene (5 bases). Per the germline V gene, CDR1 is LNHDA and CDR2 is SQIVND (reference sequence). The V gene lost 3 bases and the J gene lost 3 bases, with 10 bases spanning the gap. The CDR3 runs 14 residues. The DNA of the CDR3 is TGTGCCAGTAGTATCACCGGCGGGACAGATACGCAGTATTTT. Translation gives CASSITGGTDTQYF.

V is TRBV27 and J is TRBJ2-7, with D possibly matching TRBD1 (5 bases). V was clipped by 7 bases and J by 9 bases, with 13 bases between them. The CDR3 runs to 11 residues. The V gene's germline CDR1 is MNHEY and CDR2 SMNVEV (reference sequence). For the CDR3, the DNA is TGTGCCAGCAAAGACAGTTTCGCGCAGTACTTC. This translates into CASKDSFAQYF.